The 20 T cell receptor beta chains below all came from one sample that was sequenced in a study of cytomegalovirus exposure and HLA in healthy donors. PCR involved 60 Vbeta and 13 Jbeta primers. Generated by immunoSEQ multiplex PCR, the TCRdb table keeps only in-frame clones and is missing some. This sample yields around 67,000 clones, of which around 75% are seen a single time; about 7.1% belongs to the top ten. Material for sequencing was PBMCs. The receptors come from a woman aged 25 to 39 in good health and CMV-seropositive.

The chain carries TRBV30 and TRBJ2-5; 7 nucleotides line up with TRBD2. This CDR3 contains 12 residues. Trimming took 3 bases from V and 10 from J; bases not matched to a gene: 8. Per germline, CDR1 GTSNPN and CDR2 SVGIG (reference sequence). This chain's CDR3 is CAWSRLGRDQYF. The CDR3 DNA reads TGTGCCTGGAGCAGACTAGGGAGGGACCAGTACTTC.

The chain is built from TRBV6-5 and TRBJ2-7; D possibly corresponds to TRBD1 (5 bases). The CDR3 has 13 residues. V was cut by 6 bases and J by 6 bases, with 15 bases left in between. Germline assignment: CDR1 MNHEY and CDR2 SVGAGI. Here the CDR3 reads CASRTRVRVEQYF. The DNA of the CDR3 is TGTGCCAGCAGGACCAGGGTCAGGGTCGAGCAGTACTTC.

The chain employs TRBV4-1 and TRBJ2-4, with TRBD2 matching over 9 bases. Germline assignment: CDR1 MGHRA and CDR2 YSYEKL. The CDR3 consists of 18 residues. Unmatched junction bases numbered 12, after V lost 4 bases and J lost 2 bases. CDR3 in amino acids: CASSRPLLAGKTKNIQYF. The CDR3, as DNA: TGCGCCAGCAGCCGTCCCCTGCTAGCGGGAAAAACCAAAAACATTCAGTACTTC.

V gene TRBV27 combines with J gene TRBJ2-4; D unclear. V lost 0 bases, J lost 0 bases, and 9 bases lay in between. CDR3 size: 16 residues. From germline, CDR1 is MNHEY and CDR2 SMNVEV (reference sequence). This CDR3 is CASSLSYRLAKNIQYF. CDR3 bases: TGTGCCAGCAGTTTATCTTACAGATTAGCCAAAAACATTCAGTACTTC.

This clone was counted between two and nine times. The V gene is TRBV7-9, the J gene TRBJ2-7, with 7 positions matching TRBD2. Per germline, CDR1 SEHNR and CDR2 FQNEAQ (reference sequence). Trimming removed 5 bases from V and 6 bases from J; junction bases left unmatched: 10. CDR3 length equals 14 residues. The CDR3 coding sequence is TGTGCCAGCAGCGGGGAGGGGATTTCGGGCGAGCAGTACTTC. Translation gives CASSGEGISGEQYF.

The V gene is TRBV19, the J gene TRBJ2-1; 10 nucleotides align to TRBD2. CDR1 is LNHDA, CDR2 SQIVND, per germline (reference sequence). J was trimmed by 5 bases and V by 1 base; bases with no gene match: 11. The CDR3 loop spans 18 amino acids. The CDR3 region has the DNA TGTGCCAGTAGTATAGTATTTTCTAGCGGGAGTAGGGACAATGAGCAGTTCTTC. Translation: CASSIVFSSGSRDNEQFF.

The V and J genes are TRBV5-1 and TRBJ2-5, with 11 nucleotides matching TRBD1. Per germline, CDR1 SGHRS and CDR2 YFSETQ. Losses at the gene ends were 4 bases for V and 5 bases for J; bases not matched to a gene: 19. The CDR3 totals 19 residues. CDR3 coding DNA: TGCGCCAGCAGCGCCAAACCTCCGCTTAGGACAGGGGGCTTGGAGACCCAGTACTTC. It is translated as CASSAKPPLRTGGLETQYF. Looking up the rest from reference TRBV5-1 and TRBJ2-5 gives the full variable domain: KAGVTQTPRYLIKTRGQQVTLSCSPISGHRSVSWYQQTPGQGLQFLFEYFSETQRNKGNFPGRFSGRQFSNSRSEMNVSTLELGDSALYLCASSAKPPLRTGGLETQYFGPGTRLLVL.

The V gene is TRBV20-1, the J gene TRBJ2-1; the D is unclear. The V gene's germline CDR1 is DFQATT and CDR2 SNEGSKA (reference sequence). The CDR3 runs to 11 residues. V was trimmed by 6 bases and J by 7 bases, leaving 10 bases between them. In DNA, the CDR3 is TGCAGTGCCTTGCGGCAAAATGAGCAGTTCTTC. The encoded protein is CSALRQNEQFF.

The rearrangement uses TRBV2 and TRBJ2-2; D not certain. Trimming stripped 5 bases from V and 6 bases from J, with 13 bases between. Germline CDR1 and CDR2: SNHLY and FYNNEI. The CDR3 sequence is 14 residues long. The chain's CDR3 is CASSPMTPPGELFF. The CDR3 coding sequence is TGTGCCAGCAGTCCGATGACTCCCCCCGGGGAGCTGTTTTTT.

J is TRBJ2-5 and V is TRBV28; possible D gene TRBD1, 6 bases. Deletions cut 4 bases from V and 4 bases from J, with 13 bases between. This CDR3 has 14 residues. The germline V gene encodes CDR1 MDHEN and CDR2 SYDVKM. The CDR3 region is CASSSIRGRETQYF. The CDR3 coding sequence is TGTGCCAGCAGTTCCATCAGGGGACGAGAGACCCAGTACTTC.

This clone was counted once. The rearrangement uses TRBV6-5 and TRBJ1-1; no reliable D call. Deletions cut 10 bases from V and 11 bases from J, with 23 bases between. CDR1 and CDR2 from the germline V gene are MNHEY and SVGAGI. The CDR3 spans 13 residues. The CDR3 region has the DNA TGTGCCACCGCCCCCGTGATTGGCGGATGGGCTTTCTTT. Translated, it gives CATAPVIGGWAFF.

V is TRBV5-1 and J is TRBJ2-7; 9 bases are shared with TRBD1. After removal of 0 bases from V and 0 bases from J, the junction contained 1 base not matched to a gene. CDR3 length equals 15 residues. Germline V gene data show CDR1 as SGHRS and CDR2 as YFSETQ. The CDR3 sequence is CASSLGQGDSYEQYF. CDR3 DNA sequence: TGCGCCAGCAGCTTGGGACAGGGGGACTCCTACGAGCAGTACTTC. The entire variable domain, with the rest obtained from reference TRBV5-1 and TRBJ2-7, is as follows: KAGVTQTPRYLIKTRGQQVTLSCSPISGHRSVSWYQQTPGQGLQFLFEYFSETQRNKGNFPGRFSGRQFSNSRSEMNVSTLELGDSALYLCASSLGQGDSYEQYFGPGTRLTVT.

The V and J genes are TRBV6-5 and TRBJ1-1; TRBD1 is a possible D gene (5 bases). Germline assignment: CDR1 MNHEY and CDR2 SVGAGI. The CDR3 runs 14 residues. Between the trimmed V and J ends, which lost 8 bases and 7 bases, there was a span of 20 bases. This CDR3 is CASVPRGKVGEAFF. The CDR3 nucleotides are TGTGCCAGCGTCCCACGGGGGAAGGTAGGTGAAGCTTTCTTT.

The DNA for the CDR3 is TGTGCCAGCAGGGGAGGGACAGGCGGCAGCTATGGCTACACCTTC. This sequence encodes CASRGGTGGSYGYTF. The chain is built from TRBV28 and TRBJ1-2; 8 bases match TRBD1. Germline CDR1 is MDHEN and CDR2 is SYDVKM. V was clipped by 6 bases and J by 4 bases; unmatched bases: 10. This CDR3 comprises 15 residues.

This chain joins TRBV7-9 and TRBJ1-6, with 7 bases aligning to TRBD1. The CDR3 length is 15 residues. Per germline, CDR1 SEHNR and CDR2 FQNEAQ (reference sequence). The V gene end was trimmed by 5 bases and the J gene end by 5 bases; junction bases not matched to a gene: 6. This CDR3 reads CASSPRTGDNSPLHF. Here the CDR3 DNA reads TGTGCCAGCAGCCCACGGACAGGAGATAATTCACCCCTCCACTTT.

The chain is built from TRBV30 and TRBJ2-5, with D maybe TRBD2 (6 bases). V was clipped by 4 bases and J by 3 bases, with 12 bases between them. The germline V gene has CDR1 GTSNPN and CDR2 SVGIG (reference sequence). The CDR3 runs to 13 residues. CDR3 DNA sequence: TGTGCCTGGAACGGGGCGGGGAAAGAGACCCAGTACTTC. Residues: CAWNGAGKETQYF. Full variable domain (outside the CDR3, taken from reference TRBV30 and TRBJ2-5): SQTIHQWPATLVQPVGSPLSLECTVEGTSNPNLYWYRQAAGRGLQLLFYSVGIGQISSEVPQNLSASRPQDRQFILSSKKLLLSDSGFYLCAWNGAGKETQYFGPGTRLLVL.

J is TRBJ2-3 and V is TRBV15; the match to TRBD2 covers 11 bases. Trimming took 1 base from V and 6 from J; bases not matched to a gene: 9. CDR1 and CDR2 from the germline V gene are LNHNV and YYDKDF (reference sequence). This CDR3 has 17 amino acids. CDR3 region: CATSRATSGTSEDTQYF. CDR3 nucleotides: TGTGCCACCAGCAGAGCGACTAGCGGGACGTCAGAGGATACGCAGTATTTT.

The genes are TRBV19 and TRBJ2-1; TRBD2 aligns across 10 bases. Germline CDR1 is LNHDA and CDR2 is SQIVND (reference sequence). Losses at the gene ends were 5 bases for V and 3 bases for J; bases not matched to a gene: 7. The CDR3 spans 16 residues. Here the CDR3 DNA reads TGTGCCAGTAGTCCCGGGACTAGCGTGAGCTACAATGAGCAGTTCTTC. Translated: CASSPGTSVSYNEQFF.

This clone was seen a handful of times. The J gene is TRBJ1-2, the V gene TRBV19; a weak D match, TRBD1 (6 bases). V was clipped by 3 bases and J by 8 bases, with 13 bases between them. Germline CDR1 and CDR2: LNHDA and SQIVND (reference sequence). The CDR3 has 13 residues. CDR3 coding DNA: TGTGCCAGTAGTATCGGGGGGGCCGGGGGCTACACCTTC. Amino acids: CASSIGGAGGYTF.

This chain uses TRBV5-8 with TRBJ2-1; 9 bases map to TRBD1. Germline V gene data show CDR1 as SGHTS and CDR2 as YDEGEE. The CDR3 extends over 15 amino acids. With V trimmed by 3 bases and J by 4 bases, 5 bases remained unmatched. CDR3 region: CASSSPGTGYNEQFF. CDR3 nucleotide sequence: TGTGCCAGCAGCTCCCCCGGGACAGGGTACAATGAGCAGTTCTTC.